These 27 T cell receptor beta chains came from one sample sequenced in a study of T cell repertoires in cytomegalovirus infection. MiXCR, applied by TCRdb to the reads, yields one record per CDR3 protein. The data show 300,000 or so distinct CDR3 sequences, with approximately 10% seen just once and around 2.6% held by the top ten. Specimen: PBMCs. Receptors originate from a human donor in good health (CMV status not recorded). Some clones in this sample may be carry-over from other donors' samples.

The table lists this clonotype with many counts. This chain uses TRBV29-1 with TRBJ1-3; perhaps TRBD1 as D (5 bases). V lost 3 bases and J 1 base, leaving 7 bases between the germline ends. Looked up from germline, CDR1 is SQVTM and CDR2 is ANQGSEA. The CDR3 is 13 residues long. The CDR3 spells CSVDSGSGNTIYF. CDR3 bases: TGCAGCGTTGACTCAGGGTCTGGAAACACCATATATTTT. The whole variable domain, filled in from reference TRBV29-1 and TRBJ1-3, reads SAVISQKPSRDICQRGTSLTIQCQVDSQVTMMFWYRQQPGQSLTLIATANQGSEATYESGFVIDKFPISRPNLTFSTLTVSNMSPEDSSIYLCSVDSGSGNTIYFGEGSWLTVV.

This clonotype was detected ten times or more. The genes are TRBV2 and TRBJ2-2; 7 bases agree with TRBD2. There are 12 residues in the CDR3. The V and J ends lost 6 bases and 7 bases, in that order; junction bases with no gene match: 2. CDR1 and CDR2 from the germline V gene are SNHLY and FYNNEI. The CDR3 loop is CASRLANGELFF. CDR3 DNA: TGTGCCAGCAGACTAGCGAACGGGGAGCTGTTTTTT.

This clonotype was observed a few times. The chain is built from TRBV4-3 and TRBJ1-4, with D tentatively TRBD1 (6 bases). Germline-derived CDR1 and CDR2 are LGHNA and YSLEER. The CDR3 runs to 15 residues. V was cut by 0 bases and J by 10 bases, with 15 bases left in between. The DNA for the CDR3 is TGCGCCAGCAGCCAAGAGAGGGAACAGGGAAGAAAACTGTTTTTT. Its translation: CASSQEREQGRKLFF.

This clonotype was seen ten or more times. This sequence joins TRBV7-2 and TRBJ2-1; D is ambiguous. Trimming took 5 bases from V and 7 from J, leaving 15 bases between them. Germline CDR1 reads SGHTA; CDR2 reads FQGNSA. This CDR3 is 14 amino acids long. The CDR3 nucleotides are TGTGCCAGCAGCCAGGACCGTGTAGGTAATGAGCAGTTCTTC. It yields the protein CASSQDRVGNEQFF.

This clonotype was observed at least ten times. This chain joins TRBV20-1 and TRBJ2-1, with TRBD2 matching 10 bases. J was trimmed by 9 bases and V by 5 bases; bases with no gene match: 10. Germline CDR1 is DFQATT and CDR2 is SNEGSKA (reference sequence). There are 14 residues in the CDR3. CDR3 amino acids: CSARGTSEWPEQFF. CDR3 bases: TGCAGTGCTCGCGGGACTAGCGAGTGGCCTGAGCAGTTCTTC.

The chain recombines TRBV19 with TRBJ2-1; D might be TRBD1 (5 bases). CDR1 and CDR2 (germline): LNHDA, SQIVND (reference sequence). This CDR3 spans 15 amino acids. Trimming removed 5 bases from V and 5 bases from J, with 16 bases in between. The CDR3 coding sequence is TGTGCCAGTAGTCCAGGTCCCAGGGTCAACAATGAGCAGTTCTTC. Protein sequence: CASSPGPRVNNEQFF.

This clonotype was detected ten times or more. The V call is TRBV10-3, the J call TRBJ1-1; 7 bases are a match to TRBD1. The CDR3 has 15 residues. J lost 4 bases, V lost 4 bases, and 9 bases had no gene match. Germline V lookup: CDR1 ENHRY, CDR2 SYGVKD. CDR3 loop: CAISAITGDGTEAFF. CDR3 DNA sequence: TGTGCCATCAGTGCCATTACAGGGGACGGCACTGAAGCTTTCTTT.

This clonotype came up many times. This chain joins TRBV20-1 and TRBJ1-2; D possibly corresponds to TRBD1 (6 bases). This CDR3 is 13 amino acids long. Germline CDR1 DFQATT, CDR2 SNEGSKA (reference sequence). Trimming left V 3 bases short and J 7 bases short, with 15 bases between. CDR3 bases: TGCAGTGCTAGTAACCTACAGGGTCGTGGCTACACCTTC. Its protein product is CSASNLQGRGYTF.

This clonotype occurred many times. V usage is TRBV7-9 and J usage is TRBJ1-2; D is ambiguous. The CDR3 length is 11 residues. Germline CDR1 reads SEHNR; CDR2 reads FQNEAQ (reference sequence). Trimming removed 10 bases at V and 8 bases at J, with 14 bases between. CDR3 loop: CANFDQRGYTF. The CDR3 DNA reads TGTGCCAATTTCGACCAGCGCGGCTACACCTTC.

The sample holds many counts of this clonotype. This chain connects TRBV12-3 or TRBV12-4 to TRBJ2-3; D ambiguous. Trimming removed 6 bases at V and 1 base at J, with 14 bases between. The CDR3 consists of 15 residues. The CDR3 spells CASSLARWGTDTQYF. Written as DNA, the CDR3 is TGTGCCAGCAGCCTGGCGCGATGGGGCACAGATACGCAGTATTTT.

About this clonotype: This may come from a read error, since a much larger clone is one base off. This chain uses TRBV14 with TRBJ1-2, with D unclear. There are 14 residues in the CDR3. Between the trimmed V and J ends, which lost 3 bases and 4 bases, there was a span of 12 bases. Germline-derived CDR1 and CDR2 are SGHDN and FVKESK. The CDR3 region has the DNA TGTGCCAGCAGCCACCGGACCCTTAGCTATGGCTACACCTTC. It translates to CASSHRTLSYGYTF.

At least ten counts were recorded for this clonotype. This sequence joins TRBV29-1 and TRBJ1-2; D not resolved. Looked up from germline, CDR1 is SQVTM and CDR2 is ANQGSEA. This CDR3 region has 11 residues. Trimming removed 5 bases from V and 5 bases from J, with 9 bases in between. CDR3 region: CSVPGGYGYTF. CDR3 nucleotides: TGCAGCGTTCCCGGAGGTTATGGCTACACCTTC.

This clonotype appeared many times. CDR3 in DNA: TGTGCCAGCAGCTGGAGGGGGAGTAGCACAGATACGCAGTATTTT. Protein product: CASSWRGSSTDTQYF. The V gene is TRBV7-2, the J gene TRBJ2-3; D may be TRBD1 or TRBD2 (6 bases each). Trimming removed 4 bases at V and 0 bases at J, with 11 bases between. Germline V gives CDR1 SGHTA, CDR2 FQGNSA. This CDR3 has 15 residues. The full variable domain, rest sourced from reference TRBV7-2 and TRBJ2-3, is GAGVSQSPSNKVTEKGKDVELRCDPISGHTALYWYRQSLGQGLEFLIYFQGNSAPDKSGLPSDRFSAERTGGSVSTLTIQRTQQEDSAVYLCASSWRGSSTDTQYFGPGTRLTVL.

This clonotype was seen at least ten times. The chain joins TRBV12-3 or TRBV12-4 to TRBJ1-1; the D is unclear. V gave up 6 bases and J gave up 3 bases, with 17 bases separating them. The CDR3 spans 15 residues. The CDR3 DNA reads TGTGCCAGCAGGCTGAAGCTGTTTTGGGACACTGAAGCTTTCTTT. Amino acid sequence: CASRLKLFWDTEAFF.

The sample holds many counts of this clonotype. The genes are TRBV29-1 and TRBJ2-4; D may be TRBD1 (5 bases). V shed 6 bases and J shed 0 bases, with 12 bases lying between them. The CDR3 runs 14 residues. CDR1 and CDR2 (germline): SQVTM, ANQGSEA. CDR3 region: CSVQGILAKNIQYF. The CDR3 nucleotides are TGCAGCGTCCAGGGTATACTAGCCAAAAACATTCAGTACTTC.

This clonotype showed up many times. V usage is TRBV28 and J usage is TRBJ2-7, with 7 bases aligning to TRBD2. The length of the CDR3 is 13 residues. Trimming cost V 5 bases and J 2 bases; bases outside gene matches: 3. The germline CDR1 and CDR2 sequences are MDHEN and SYDVKM. CDR3 sequence: CASSAAGAYEQYV. CDR3 DNA sequence: TGTGCCAGCAGTGCCGCGGGGGCCTACGAGCAGTACGTC.

This clonotype was seen more than once but under ten times. The chain has TRBV24-1 and TRBJ1-2; tentatively, D is TRBD1 (6 bases). The CDR3 spans 13 residues. The V and J ends lost 4 bases and 6 bases respectively, with 11 bases between them. CDR1 is KGHDR, CDR2 SFDVKD, per germline. The CDR3 here is CATSETGLHGYTF. CDR3 coding DNA: TGTGCCACCAGTGAAACAGGGCTACATGGCTACACCTTC.

At least ten counts were recorded for this clonotype. The chain links TRBV14 to TRBJ2-7; 9 nucleotides agree with TRBD1. CDR3 size: 13 residues. Germline CDR1 and CDR2: SGHDN and FVKESK. Trimming took 7 bases from V and 3 from J; bases not matched to a gene: 4. CDR3 nucleotides: TGTGCCAGCAAGGCGGGACAGGGCTACGAGCAGTACTTC. It yields the protein CASKAGQGYEQYF.

This clonotype was observed many times. The V gene is TRBV4-1, the J gene TRBJ2-7; D is uncertain. V lost 1 base, J lost 5 bases, and 15 bases lay in between. The CDR3 extends over 15 amino acids. Germline V gives CDR1 MGHRA, CDR2 YSYEKL. The CDR3 nucleotides read TGCGCCAGCAGCCAAGCCCATGTCCCAGGAAACGAGCAGTACTTC. Protein product: CASSQAHVPGNEQYF.

This clonotype has a handful of counts. The CDR3 region is CASSLFAGELFF. CDR3 DNA: TGTGCCAGCAGCCTTTTCGCCGGGGAGCTGTTTTTT. The V and J genes are TRBV28 and TRBJ2-2; D ambiguous. V lost 6 bases and J lost 6, with 8 bases in between. The V gene's germline CDR1 is MDHEN and CDR2 SYDVKM. This CDR3 is 12 amino acids long. The full variable domain, completed using reference TRBV28 and TRBJ2-2, is DVKVTQSSRYLVKRTGEKVFLECVQDMDHENMFWYRQDPGLGLRLIYFSYDVKMKEKGDIPEGYSVSREKKERFSLILESASTNQTSMYLCASSLFAGELFFGEGSRLTVL.

This clonotype was picked up many times. V gene TRBV7-2 combines with J gene TRBJ1-2; no reliable D call. The germline V gene has CDR1 SGHTA and CDR2 FQGNSA. The CDR3 length is 12 residues. V lost 1 base, J lost 6 bases, and 6 bases lay in between. CDR3 coding DNA: TGTGCCAGCAGCTTAGAGGGTCATGGCTACACCTTC. Translating it yields CASSLEGHGYTF.

This clonotype was observed many times. The chain links TRBV28 to TRBJ1-5; 12 nucleotides agree with TRBD1. With V trimmed by 1 base and J by 4 bases, 5 bases remained unmatched. The CDR3 has 17 residues. Germline V gene lookup returns CDR1 MDHEN and CDR2 SYDVKM. The CDR3: CASSLLGDRGPNQPQHF. The CDR3 region has the DNA TGTGCCAGCAGTTTATTGGGGGACAGGGGGCCTAATCAGCCCCAGCATTTT.

This clonotype was observed a few times. This sequence joins TRBV28 and TRBJ1-2; no clear D. CDR3 length: 15 amino acids. V lost 3 bases and J 1 base, leaving 12 bases between the germline ends. Germline V CDR1 and CDR2: MDHEN, SYDVKM. DNA for the CDR3: TGTGCCAGCAGTTTCGTCGGTGGGCTTAACTATGGCTACACCTTC. This gives the protein CASSFVGGLNYGYTF.

Ten or more counts support this clonotype. The genes are TRBV4-1 and TRBJ1-2; D remains unclear. The CDR3 contains 14 residues. Germline V CDR1 and CDR2: MGHRA, YSYEKL. Trimming pared 0 bases from V and 4 bases from J, leaving 9 bases between. The CDR3 reads CASSQDPSGYGYTF. DNA for the CDR3: TGCGCCAGCAGCCAAGATCCGTCGGGCTATGGCTACACCTTC.

This clonotype was seen ten or more times. The V gene is TRBV7-3, the J gene TRBJ2-2, with 8 bases lining up with TRBD1. Germline V gene data show CDR1 as SGHTA and CDR2 as FQGTGA. Unmatched junction bases numbered 6, after V lost 5 bases and J lost 7 bases. There are 14 residues in the CDR3. For the CDR3, the DNA is TGTGCCAGCAGCGAACAGGGGGTATACGGGGAGCTGTTTTTT. This codes for CASSEQGVYGELFF.

V is TRBV13 and J is TRBJ1-4; D perhaps matches TRBD1 (5 bases). The length of the CDR3 is 14 residues. Germline V gene lookup returns CDR1 PRHDT and CDR2 FYEKMQ (reference sequence). V lost 8 bases and J lost 5, with 15 bases in between. CDR3 residues: CASGWGRPNEKLFF. CDR3 sequence (DNA): TGTGCCAGCGGCTGGGGCAGGCCGAATGAAAAACTGTTTTTT.

This clonotype appeared many times. The rearrangement links TRBV7-2 to TRBJ1-5; D not certain. CDR3 length: 13 amino acids. V lost 3 bases and J 4 bases, leaving 7 bases between the germline ends. The germline gives CDR1 SGHTA, CDR2 FQGNSA. The CDR3 region is CASSFGLNQPQHF. The DNA for the CDR3 is TGTGCCAGCAGCTTCGGTCTAAATCAGCCCCAGCATTTT.